These T cell receptor beta chains were read from a single sample in a study of blood T cell repertoires in COVID-19. Using immunoSEQ multiplex PCR, the repertoire was profiled, and TCRdb retains in-frame clones only, with some absent. The sample shows approximately 300,000 clones, 85% of them seen only once. The sample taken for sequencing was PBMCs or T cells enriched from blood (not recorded which). These receptors all stem from a woman younger than 45 who had been exposed to COVID-19. CDR3s include the opening cysteine and the closing phenylalanine or tryptophan. A D gene is named only where the DNA matches it firmly. Size tells how often a clone was seen (once, few, many) or the class of an expanded clone, and some rows leave it out.

d_gene: -; v_gene: TRBV28; j_gene: TRBJ2-3; abundance: -; CDR3nt: TGTGCCAGCAGTTCTATCTCTTCCGGGACTCGAAGCACAGATACGCAGTATTTT; CDR3aa: CASSSISSGTRSTDTQYF
d_gene: -; v_gene: TRBV21-1; j_gene: TRBJ2-5; abundance: many; CDR3nt: TGTGCCAGCAGCAAAGATTTAAGAGGGAACCGAGAGACCCAGTACTTC; CDR3aa: CASSKDLRGNRETQYF
d_gene: TRBD2; v_gene: TRBV7-7; j_gene: TRBJ2-3; abundance: -; CDR3nt: TGTGCTAGCAGCTTAGCTAGCGGGGGGGCAGATACGCAGTATTTT; CDR3aa: CASSLASGGADTQYF
d_gene: -; v_gene: TRBV19; j_gene: TRBJ1-2; abundance: -; CDR3nt: TGTGCCAGTAGCCCCATGGGAGGGGGTTATAACTATGGCTACACCTTC; CDR3aa: CASSPMGGGYNYGYTF
d_gene: TRBD2; v_gene: TRBV28; j_gene: TRBJ2-7; abundance: -; CDR3nt: TGTGCCAGCAGTCTGGGACTAGCGGGAAGTGAGCAGTACTTC; CDR3aa: CASSLGLAGSEQYF
d_gene: TRBD1; v_gene: TRBV5-1; j_gene: TRBJ1-2; abundance: -; CDR3nt: TGCGCCAGCAGCTTGGAACAGGGGACGTACTATGGCTACACCTTC; CDR3aa: CASSLEQGTYYGYTF
d_gene: -; v_gene: TRBV28; j_gene: TRBJ1-1; abundance: once; CDR3nt: TGTGCCAGCAGGGCCCCTCGACGGGACACTGAAGCTTTCTTT; CDR3aa: CASRAPRRDTEAFF
d_gene: -; v_gene: TRBV6-5; j_gene: TRBJ1-1; abundance: -; CDR3nt: TGTGCCAGCAGTTACTCACAGGGCACTGAAGCTTTCTTT; CDR3aa: CASSYSQGTEAFF
d_gene: TRBD1; v_gene: TRBV30; j_gene: TRBJ2-7; abundance: -; CDR3nt: TGTGCCTGGAACCGGGACAGGGGCCACGAGCAGTACTTC; CDR3aa: CAWNRDRGHEQYF
d_gene: -; v_gene: TRBV28; j_gene: TRBJ1-2; abundance: -; CDR3nt: TGTGCCAGCAGTGACGAAGGGGACTATGGCTACACCTTC; CDR3aa: CASSDEGDYGYTF
d_gene: -; v_gene: TRBV5-1; j_gene: TRBJ2-3; abundance: once; CDR3nt: TGCGCCAGCAGCCAGGGGCTCCGGACAGATACGCAGTATTTT; CDR3aa: CASSQGLRTDTQYF
d_gene: TRBD1; v_gene: TRBV7-9; j_gene: TRBJ2-4; abundance: -; CDR3nt: TGTGCCAGCAGCCAACCACAGGGGCCCCAAAACATTCAGTACTTC; CDR3aa: CASSQPQGPQNIQYF
d_gene: TRBD2; v_gene: TRBV7-9; j_gene: TRBJ2-3; abundance: few; CDR3nt: TGTGCCAGCAGCCAGGGAGTAGCGGGAATCGATACGCAGTATTTT; CDR3aa: CASSQGVAGIDTQYF
d_gene: -; v_gene: TRBV13; j_gene: TRBJ1-1; abundance: -; CDR3nt: TGTGCCAGCAGAACCGGGACTGCAAGACCGACTGAAGCTTTCTTT; CDR3aa: CASRTGTARPTEAFF
d_gene: TRBD2; v_gene: TRBV10-2; j_gene: TRBJ2-3; abundance: -; CDR3nt: TGCGCCAGGCAGACTTTGGGACTAGCGGTCTTCAGATACGCAGTATTT; CDR3aa: CARQTLGLAVFRYAVF
d_gene: -; v_gene: TRBV24-1; j_gene: TRBJ2-3; abundance: -; CDR3nt: TGTGCCACCAGTGATCCCAGCGGGTTCACAGATACGCAGTATTTT; CDR3aa: CATSDPSGFTDTQYF
d_gene: -; v_gene: TRBV9; j_gene: TRBJ1-2; abundance: once; CDR3nt: TGTGCCAGCAGCTACTCAGGGAACGTAGGAGCTAACTATGGCTACACCTTC; CDR3aa: CASSYSGNVGANYGYTF
d_gene: -; v_gene: TRBV28; j_gene: TRBJ2-2; abundance: -; CDR3nt: TGTGCCAGCAGTTTGGCAGGGGCGGGCACCGGGGAGCTGTTTTTT; CDR3aa: CASSLAGAGTGELFF
d_gene: TRBD1; v_gene: TRBV12-5; j_gene: TRBJ1-4; abundance: -; CDR3nt: TGTGCTAGTGGCGCCGGGACAGATAATGAAAAACTGTTTTTT; CDR3aa: CASGAGTDNEKLFF
d_gene: -; v_gene: TRBV5-6; j_gene: TRBJ1-4; abundance: -; CDR3nt: TGTGCCAGCAGCCCAAACAGGAATGAAAAACTGTTTTTT; CDR3aa: CASSPNRNEKLFF
d_gene: -; v_gene: TRBV9; j_gene: TRBJ1-1; abundance: -; CDR3nt: TGTGCCAGCAGCAGAGGAGGGCTGAACACTGAAGCTTTCTTT; CDR3aa: CASSRGGLNTEAFF
d_gene: -; v_gene: TRBV27; j_gene: TRBJ1-3; abundance: once; CDR3nt: TGTGCCAGCAGTTTAATCGGAATGACAGGCTCTGGAAACACCATATATTTT; CDR3aa: CASSLIGMTGSGNTIYF
d_gene: TRBD1; v_gene: TRBV30; j_gene: TRBJ1-1; abundance: -; CDR3nt: TGTGCCTGGAAAAGCGACAGGGGAATAGAAGCTTTCTTT; CDR3aa: CAWKSDRGIEAFF
d_gene: -; v_gene: TRBV19; j_gene: TRBJ2-7; abundance: once; CDR3nt: TGTGCCAGTAAACGACAGTGGGACTCCTACGAGCAGTACTTC; CDR3aa: CASKRQWDSYEQYF
d_gene: -; v_gene: TRBV7-2; j_gene: TRBJ1-5; abundance: -; CDR3nt: TGTGCCAGCAGCTACAACTCGGGGGGGGTCTCTAGCAATCAGCCCCAGCATTTT; CDR3aa: CASSYNSGGVSSNQPQHF
d_gene: -; v_gene: TRBV4-1; j_gene: TRBJ1-5; abundance: -; CDR3nt: TGCGCCAGCAGCCAAGATCGGGTCGGCAATCAGCCCCAGCATTTT; CDR3aa: CASSQDRVGNQPQHF
d_gene: TRBD1; v_gene: TRBV10-3; j_gene: TRBJ1-5; abundance: -; CDR3nt: TGTGCCATCAGTGAGGGACAGGTCAATCAGCCCCAGCATTTT; CDR3aa: CAISEGQVNQPQHF